The 32 T cell receptor beta chains below all came from one sample that was sequenced in a study of T-cell memory formation after mild COVID-19. TCRdb re-derived calls from the 5' RACE reads in MiXCR, one entry per CDR3 protein. The sample records about 110,000 distinct CDR3 sequences, 22% being singletons. Sample: PBMCs or a T cell subset sorted from them (not recorded which). These receptor sequences come from a man younger than 35 who had mild COVID-19 (a few samples of this study predate the infection). Cell type and time point are not known.

This chain links TRBV7-2 with TRBJ2-3; 8 nucleotides line up with TRBD2. The CDR3 sequence is 17 residues long. The V segment lost 5 bases and the J segment 3 bases; nucleotides outside the gene matches: 13. Germline-derived CDR1 and CDR2 are SGHTA and FQGNSA. The CDR3 nucleotides are TGTGCCAGCAGCCCCTGCCCGGGGGGGGGCTTGACAGATACGCAGTATTTT. It specifies CASSPCPGGGLTDTQYF.

This clonotype turned up a few times. The rearrangement joins TRBV3-1 to TRBJ2-3; D remains ambiguous. CDR3 length: 16 amino acids. V lost 2 bases to trimming and J lost 1 base, with 13 bases between them. Germline lookup yields CDR1 LGHDT and CDR2 YNNKEL (reference sequence). The CDR3: CASSQFDGVGTDTQYF. CDR3 sequence (DNA): TGTGCCAGCAGCCAATTTGACGGAGTCGGCACAGATACGCAGTATTTT.

The J gene is TRBJ1-6, the V gene TRBV10-2, with D unclear. V was pared by 2 bases and J by 8 bases, with 10 bases between. The CDR3 covers 14 residues. Germline CDR1 reads WSHSY; CDR2 reads SAAADI. This CDR3 reads CASSEARGDSPLHF. The CDR3 DNA follows: TGCGCCAGCAGTGAGGCCCGAGGAGATTCACCCCTCCACTTT.

The chain uses TRBV7-2 and TRBJ1-3, with unresolved D. Germline-derived CDR1 and CDR2 are SGHTA and FQGNSA. The CDR3 is made up of 15 amino acids. V lost 1 base, J lost 2 bases, and 9 bases lay in between. CDR3 sequence (DNA): TGTGCCAGCAGCTTAGGCGCGGGTGCTGGAAACACCATATATTTT. Translation gives CASSLGAGAGNTIYF. Using reference TRBV7-2 and TRBJ1-3 for the parts outside the CDR3, the full variable domain is GAGVSQSPSNKVTEKGKDVELRCDPISGHTALYWYRQSLGQGLEFLIYFQGNSAPDKSGLPSDRFSAERTGGSVSTLTIQRTQQEDSAVYLCASSLGAGAGNTIYFGEGSWLTVV.

This clonotype has just a few counts. This rearrangement joins TRBV3-1 to TRBJ2-3, with D tentatively TRBD1 or TRBD2 (6 bases each). Deletions cut 1 base from V and 4 bases from J, with 15 bases between. The CDR3 is 16 residues long. CDR1 and CDR2 (germline): LGHDT, YNNKEL (reference sequence). In nucleotides, the CDR3 is TGTGCCAGCAGCCAAGTTGGTTACGGGGGCGCAGATACGCAGTATTTT. Protein product: CASSQVGYGGADTQYF.

By share, this clonotype ranks as medium-sized. The chain carries TRBV28 and TRBJ1-3; weak D call: TRBD1 (5 bases). The CDR3 has 17 residues. Trimming cost V 5 bases and J 2 bases, with 19 bases left between them. The germline CDR1 and CDR2 sequences are MDHEN and SYDVKM. Written as DNA, the CDR3 is TGTGCCAGCAGTCCCCGCTTCTATCAAGGGGCTGGAAACACCATATATTTT. Residues: CASSPRFYQGAGNTIYF.

This clonotype was observed a few times. The rearrangement links TRBV4-1 to TRBJ1-1, with D possibly TRBD1 on 6 matching bases. V lost 6 bases, J lost 1 base, and 15 bases lay in between. The CDR3 consists of 15 residues. Germline V gene lookup returns CDR1 MGHRA and CDR2 YSYEKL. The DNA for the CDR3 is TGCGCCAGCAGTGACATTGGGGGCGGGAACACTGAAGCTTTCTTT. It codes for CASSDIGGGNTEAFF.

V usage is TRBV5-1 and J usage is TRBJ2-7, with D maybe TRBD1 (5 bases). Germline CDR1 and CDR2: SGHRS and YFSETQ. This CDR3 contains 14 residues. V lost 0 bases and J lost 3, with 10 bases in between. The CDR3 is CASSLGVGDYEQYV. Written as DNA, the CDR3 is TGCGCCAGCAGCTTGGGAGTAGGGGACTACGAGCAGTACGTC.

V usage is TRBV6-4 and J usage is TRBJ2-3, with D maybe TRBD2 (6 bases). With 3 bases removed from V and 2 bases from J, the gap between germline ends came to 9 bases. Germline V CDR1 and CDR2: MRHNA, SNTAGT. This CDR3 comprises 14 residues. The CDR3 DNA sequence: TGTGCCAGCAGTGATGGGGGGACCACAGATACGCAGTATTTT. It yields the protein CASSDGGTTDTQYF.

The chain joins TRBV5-5 to TRBJ1-1, with 9 bases lining up with TRBD1. V lost 0 bases, J lost 1 base, and 1 base stayed unmatched. The CDR3 is 15 amino acids. CDR1 is SGHKS, CDR2 YYEKEE, per germline (reference sequence). The CDR3 protein is CASSLAGQGNTEAFF. CDR3 DNA sequence: TGTGCCAGCAGCTTGGCGGGACAGGGGAACACTGAAGCTTTCTTT. Full variable domain (remainder filled in from reference TRBV5-5 and TRBJ1-1): DAGVTQSPTHLIKTRGQQVTLRCSPISGHKSVSWYQQVLGQGPQFIFQYYEKEERGRGNFPDRFSARQFPNYSSELNVNALLLGDSALYLCASSLAGQGNTEAFFGQGTRLTVV.

This chain uses TRBV5-4 with TRBJ2-3, with 8 positions matching TRBD2. Germline trimming cut 2 bases from V and 6 bases from J; bases unmatched to any gene: 11. Germline V gene sequence: CDR1 SGHNT, CDR2 YYREEE (reference sequence). CDR3 length equals 16 residues. The CDR3 loop is CASSFGPGGTGDTQYF. As DNA, the CDR3 is TGTGCCAGCAGCTTCGGACCGGGGGGGACTGGTGATACGCAGTATTTT.

The table lists this clonotype with a few counts. V usage is TRBV6-2 or TRBV6-3 and J usage is TRBJ2-3; D is unresolved. V lost 2 bases to trimming and J lost 2 bases, with 11 bases between them. CDR3 length: 15 residues. Germline-derived CDR1 and CDR2 are MNHEY and SVGEGT. CDR3: CASSYDGRLTDTQYF. CDR3 bases: TGTGCCAGCAGTTACGACGGACGGCTCACAGATACGCAGTATTTT.

V and J are TRBV6-2 or TRBV6-3 and TRBJ2-5; 9 bases agree with TRBD2. Per the germline V gene, CDR1 is MNHEY and CDR2 is SVGEGT. The trim removed 6 bases at V and 5 bases at J, leaving 10 bases unmatched. The CDR3 loop spans 15 amino acids. The CDR3 protein is CASSQRGEPRETQYF. In DNA form, the CDR3 reads TGTGCCAGCAGCCAGCGGGGGGAACCACGTGAGACCCAGTACTTC.

Only a few counts were recorded for this clonotype. The chain is built from TRBV4-1 and TRBJ2-3, with D unclear. The CDR3 is 16 residues long. Germline V CDR1 and CDR2: MGHRA, YSYEKL. Trimming pared 3 bases from V and 1 base from J, leaving 14 bases between. The CDR3 DNA reads as TGCGCCAGCAGCCAGCCGGTGGGTGAGGGCACAGATACGCAGTATTTT. Its translation is CASSQPVGEGTDTQYF.

V gene TRBV4-1 combines with J gene TRBJ2-1, with 7 bases lining up with TRBD2. There are 18 residues in the CDR3. Unmatched junction bases numbered 10, after V lost 0 bases and J lost 2 bases. The germline CDR1 and CDR2 sequences are MGHRA and YSYEKL. The CDR3, as DNA: TGCGCCAGCAGCCAAGAAACTGTCCCTAGCGGCCCCTACAATGAGCAGTTCTTC. As protein: CASSQETVPSGPYNEQFF.

There are a few counts of this clonotype. This sequence joins TRBV20-1 and TRBJ2-1, with TRBD1 as a possible D gene (6 bases). In germline, CDR1 is DFQATT, CDR2 SNEGSKA (reference sequence). The V end was cut by 3 bases, the J end by 9 bases, with 18 bases between. CDR3 length: 14 amino acids. The CDR3 reads CSASPPTGTPEQFF. For the CDR3, the DNA is TGCAGTGCTAGCCCACCTACAGGGACCCCTGAGCAGTTCTTC.

This clonotype appeared a few times. DNA of the CDR3: TGCGCCAGCAGCCAAGAAGGGGAACTAGCGGTCGGCAATGAGCAGTTCTTC. Its protein product is CASSQEGELAVGNEQFF. The gene calls are TRBV4-3 and TRBJ2-1; TRBD2 aligns across 8 bases. The CDR3 is made up of 17 amino acids. Germline-derived CDR1 and CDR2 are LGHNA and YSLEER. V shed 0 bases and J 6 bases; nucleotides not matched to a gene: 10.

Here the CDR3 DNA reads TGTGCCAGCAGTCTCGGGGGGGAATTAAATGAGCAGTTCTTC. Translated: CASSLGGELNEQFF. V is TRBV2 and J is TRBJ2-1; 8 nucleotides agree with TRBD2. From germline, CDR1 is SNHLY and CDR2 FYNNEI. The CDR3 is made up of 14 amino acids. Trimming removed 5 bases from V and 7 bases from J; junction bases left unmatched: 7. The full variable domain, completed using reference TRBV2 and TRBJ2-1, is EPEVTQTPSHQVTQMGQEVILRCVPISNHLYFYWYRQILGQKVEFLVSFYNNEISEKSEIFDDQFSVERPDGSNFTLKIRSTKLEDSAMYFCASSLGGELNEQFFGPGTRLTVL.

The table lists this clonotype with a few counts. The chain links TRBV4-3 to TRBJ1-5; 7 bases line up with TRBD1. Trimming removed 0 bases from V and 7 bases from J; junction bases left unmatched: 9. Germline V gene data show CDR1 as LGHNA and CDR2 as YSLEER. The CDR3 consists of 16 residues. The CDR3 sequence: CASSQEIGAGGQPQHF. The CDR3 DNA sequence: TGCGCCAGCAGCCAAGAAATAGGGGCAGGGGGACAGCCCCAGCATTTT.

The chain employs TRBV3-2 and TRBJ2-3; the D segment call TRBD2 is taken from the table without a DNA check. TRBV3-2 is a documented pseudogene. CDR3 length: 22 residues. The CDR3 nucleotides read TGTGCCAGCAGCCAGAAGGTTAGTCCGGGACTAGCGGGTCCAGCCATTCCAGATACGCAGTATTTT. Protein product: CASSQKVSPGLAGPAIPDTQYF.

V gene TRBV4-1 combines with J gene TRBJ1-1, with D perhaps TRBD1 (6 bases). The CDR3 extends over 17 amino acids. Looked up from germline, CDR1 is MGHRA and CDR2 is YSYEKL. V gave up 2 bases and J gave up 4 bases, with 20 bases separating them. The CDR3 loop reads CASSQKARGPRGTEAFF. CDR3 bases: TGCGCCAGCAGCCAAAAAGCTCGGGGGCCTCGAGGCACTGAAGCTTTCTTT.

This clonotype was seen only a few times. This chain joins TRBV27 and TRBJ1-1; 7 bases fit TRBD1. With 0 bases clipped from V and 8 bases from J, the junction kept 3 bases outside the gene matches. Germline lookup yields CDR1 MNHEY and CDR2 SMNVEV (reference sequence). CDR3 length: 13 amino acids. The CDR3 protein is CASSLSVGGEAFF. As DNA, the CDR3 is TGTGCCAGCAGTTTATCAGTAGGGGGCGAAGCTTTCTTT.

J is TRBJ2-7 and V is TRBV6-6; D might be TRBD2 (5 bases). The CDR3 runs 14 residues. Germline V CDR1 and CDR2: MNHNY, SVGAGI (reference sequence). V gave up 4 bases and J gave up 2 bases, with 12 bases separating them. The CDR3 nucleotides are TGTGCCAGCAGTTCAACTAGTCGAGCCTACGAGCAGTACTTC. It is translated as CASSSTSRAYEQYF.

This clonotype was seen a few times. This chain uses TRBV29-1 with TRBJ2-3; no definite D call. V was pared by 4 bases and J by 2 bases, with 13 bases between. This CDR3 spans 14 amino acids. Germline-derived CDR1 and CDR2 are SQVTM and ANQGSEA. CDR3 DNA: TGCAGCGTTGGAGGCCAGGCGTACACAGATACGCAGTATTTT. Its protein is CSVGGQAYTDTQYF.

This clonotype has more than one count but fewer than ten. This chain connects TRBV4-3 to TRBJ2-7; the D gene is possibly TRBD2 (7 bases). Trimming pared 0 bases from V and 7 bases from J, leaving 16 bases between. The length of the CDR3 is 15 residues. Germline lookup yields CDR1 LGHNA and CDR2 YSLEER. CDR3 region: CASSQDWGGYKEQYV. The CDR3 DNA is TGCGCCAGCAGCCAAGATTGGGGGGGCTATAAGGAGCAGTACGTC.

J is TRBJ2-7 and V is TRBV5-1, with D uncertain. The germline V gene has CDR1 SGHRS and CDR2 YFSETQ. V gave up 3 bases and J gave up 1 base, with 11 bases separating them. The CDR3 has 14 residues. The CDR3 coding sequence is TGCGCCAGCAGCTCGTACAGTGGTTCCTACGAGCAGTACGTC. As protein: CASSSYSGSYEQYV.

This sequence joins TRBV7-3 and TRBJ2-1; 9 bases agree with TRBD1. V shed 5 bases, J shed 8 bases, and the junction held 7 bases outside the gene matches. CDR3 length: 14 residues. The germline V gene encodes CDR1 SGHTA and CDR2 FQGTGA. CDR3 loop: CASSTDRGRHEQFF. The CDR3 DNA follows: TGTGCCAGCAGCACGGACAGGGGTAGGCATGAGCAGTTCTTC.

This clonotype was observed a handful of times. Written as DNA, the CDR3 is TGCAGTGCTAGAGATGCCCCAATGGGGGCCAGCCCTTATAATTCACCCCTCCACTTT. Protein: CSARDAPMGASPYNSPLHF. This chain uses TRBV20-1 with TRBJ1-6; D perhaps matches TRBD1 (6 bases). Germline loops: CDR1 DFQATT, CDR2 SNEGSKA (reference sequence). V shed 0 bases and J shed 4 bases, with 22 bases lying between them. CDR3 length: 19 amino acids.

V is TRBV15 and J is TRBJ2-7; D might be TRBD1 (5 bases). CDR1 is LNHNV, CDR2 YYDKDF, per germline (reference sequence). V was clipped by 0 bases and J by 1 base, with 10 bases between them. The CDR3 contains 15 residues. As DNA, the CDR3 is TGTGCCACCAGCAGAGACAGGGTGGGGTCCTACGAGCAGTACGTC. This sequence encodes CATSRDRVGSYEQYV.

This clonotype was counted only a few times. J is TRBJ2-4 and V is TRBV6-6; a weak D match, TRBD2 (5 bases). CDR3 length equals 13 residues. Per germline, CDR1 MNHNY and CDR2 SVGAGI (reference sequence). The V and J ends lost 6 bases and 8 bases respectively, with 14 bases between them. The CDR3: CASRLDSGDIQYF. The CDR3 DNA reads TGTGCCAGCAGACTAGACTCCGGGGACATTCAGTACTTC.

In its sample, this clonotype was seen a few times. This chain uses TRBV27 with TRBJ2-7; tentatively, D is TRBD1 or TRBD2 (6 bases each). The CDR3 spans 14 residues. Germline V gene lookup returns CDR1 MNHEY and CDR2 SMNVEV (reference sequence). The V end lost 8 bases, the J end lost 4 bases, and 18 bases lay between the germline ends. This CDR3 is CASGSRGRRYEQYF. The DNA of the CDR3 is TGTGCCAGCGGGTCTCGGGGGCGCAGATACGAGCAGTACTTC.

This clonotype was detected only a few times. V and J are TRBV10-3 and TRBJ1-1, with 8 bases that match TRBD1. The CDR3 spans 13 residues. Per the germline V gene, CDR1 is ENHRY and CDR2 is SYGVKD. The trim removed 8 bases at V and 0 bases at J, leaving 2 bases unmatched. The CDR3 reads CAIGQGMNTEAFF. The CDR3 region has the DNA TGTGCCATCGGACAGGGCATGAACACTGAAGCTTTCTTT.